The rows below give T cell receptor beta chains drawn from one sample of a study of neurological immune-mediated disorders. TCRdb reanalysed the 5' RACE reads using MiXCR and keeps one entry per CDR3 protein. The repertoire holds under 60,000 distinct CDR3 sequences, approximately 3.3% seen once, with 5.9% in the top ten. The sequencing input was PBMCs. These receptors were obtained from a man aged 35-49 years with multiple sclerosis. Both conserved end residues are part of each CDR3. D genes are given only for firm matches. Each size is once, few or many counts, or a class when the clone is expanded.

TRBV28	few	TRBJ2-7	-	CASSSQPYEQYF	TGTGCCAGCAGTTCACAGCCCTACGAGCAGTACTTC
TRBV29-1	many	TRBJ2-3	-	CSVDAGPTDTQYF	TGCAGCGTTGATGCGGGGCCCACAGATACGCAGTATTTT
TRBV12-3/TRBV12-4	many	TRBJ2-1	-	CASHRDTNNEQFF	TGTGCCAGCCACCGGGACACCAACAATGAGCAGTTCTTC
TRBV12-3/TRBV12-4	many	TRBJ2-7	TRBD1	CASSFGQGMAYEQYF	TGTGCCAGCAGTTTCGGACAGGGGATGGCCTACGAGCAGTACTTC
TRBV9	many	TRBJ2-2	-	CASSVAPGPNTGELFF	TGTGCCAGCAGCGTAGCTCCGGGACCTAACACCGGGGAGCTGTTTTTT
TRBV3-1	many	TRBJ1-1	-	CASSPWGTGTEAFF	TGTGCCAGCAGTCCTTGGGGGACGGGAACTGAAGCTTTCTTT
TRBV20-1	many	TRBJ2-5	TRBD2	CSAREVAGTSRETQYF	TGCAGTGCTAGAGAGGTAGCCGGGACTAGCAGAGAGACCCAGTACTTC
TRBV20-1	many	TRBJ2-4	-	CSARQVLAKNIQYF	TGCAGTGCTAGACAGGTTTTAGCCAAAAACATTCAGTACTTC
TRBV7-9	many	TRBJ1-6	TRBD1	CASSQSRQGNNSPLHF	TGTGCCAGCAGCCAAAGTAGACAGGGAAACAATTCACCCCTCCACTTT
TRBV7-3	many	TRBJ2-1	TRBD2	CASSLGSGSYNEQFF	TGTGCCAGCAGCTTAGGTAGCGGGTCCTACAATGAGCAGTTCTTC
TRBV7-3	many	TRBJ2-3	-	CASSLIGQHTDTQYF	TGTGCCAGCAGCTTAATAGGGCAGCACACAGATACGCAGTATTTT
TRBV27	many	TRBJ1-5	-	CASRSNRESQPQHF	TGTGCCAGCCGCAGTAACAGGGAAAGTCAGCCCCAGCATTTT
TRBV28	many	TRBJ2-7	-	CASRTLGQRNYEQYF	TGTGCCAGCAGGACCTTAGGACAGCGAAACTACGAGCAGTACTTC
TRBV20-1	many	TRBJ2-1	TRBD1	CSARVDRGLGEQFF	TGCAGTGCTAGAGTGGACAGGGGGCTCGGTGAGCAGTTCTTC